This TCR beta chain was documented in a study of CD8 T cells in ankylosing spondylitis. For TCR beta, libraries came from quantitative 5'-RACE with molecular barcodes. TCRdb processed the 5' RACE reads anew with MiXCR; each CDR3 protein has one entry. The sample has a few hundred thousand distinct CDR3 sequences, approximately 10% seen once. The junction had 12 bases not matched to a gene; V was cut back by 5 bases and J by 8 bases. Germline V lookup: CDR1 MNHEY, CDR2 SMNVEV (reference sequence). This CDR3 is 15 amino acids long. This clonotype has a count of ten or more. This receptor was obtained from a female donor with ankylosing spondylitis or in good health (not recorded which). J is TRBJ1-3 and V is TRBV27; TRBD1 aligns across 7 bases. The source material was blood, either unsorted or a sorted T cell fraction (not recorded which). The chain's CDR3 is CASSLRGGRTDTIYF. CDR3 nucleotides: TGTGCCAGCAGTCTCAGGGGGGGTCGGACGGACACCATATATTTT.